This T cell receptor beta chain was recovered during a study of T cell responses to AZD1222 COVID-19 vaccine. Findings and caveats of the study: Two AZD1222 administrations were followed by greater Spike-specific TCR breadth and depth. Repertoire collection took place solely once the T cell response had peaked. Only six people who got AZD1222 tested seropositive at baseline.

Trimming stripped 6 bases from V and 4 bases from J, with 12 bases between. Per germline, CDR1 SGHTA and CDR2 FQGTGA. This CDR3 is built from 14 residues. In the case of this clone: The antigen remains undetermined.

Profiling relied on immunoSEQ multiplex PCR, and the TCRdb table lists in-frame clones only, not all of them. The sample includes tens of thousands of clones, 87% of them seen just once. The starting material was peripheral blood, obtained on day 0 of AZD1222 vaccination. The V gene is TRBV7-3, the J gene TRBJ2-2; either TRBD1 or TRBD2 may fit D (5 bases each). The sequence derives from an adult in good health. In DNA form, the CDR3 reads TGTGCCAGCAGGAGGCAGGGAGCCACCGGGGAGCTGTTTTTT. It specifies CASRRQGATGELFF.